The 20 T cell receptor beta chains reported below all come from one sample, sequenced in a study of cytomegalovirus exposure and HLA in healthy donors. It was with 60 Vbeta and 13 Jbeta primers that the PCR ran. TCRdb's copy holds only in-frame clones and misses some; the assay was immunoSEQ multiplex PCR. Of about 250,000 clones in the sample, about nine tenths were seen once. Sequenced input: PBMCs. These receptors were obtained from a girl aged 2 to 10 in good health and CMV-seronegative.

This clone showed up just once. The V call is TRBV6-5, the J call TRBJ1-6; no definite D call. The CDR3 has 15 amino acids. Germline lookup yields CDR1 MNHEY and CDR2 SVGAGI. The V and J ends lost 2 bases and 7 bases respectively, with 12 bases between them. The CDR3 spells CASSYERERNSPLHF. The CDR3 region has the DNA TGTGCCAGCAGTTACGAGAGGGAACGAAATTCACCCCTCCACTTT.

The J gene is TRBJ1-1, the V gene TRBV2; possibly TRBD1 for D (5 bases). Germline CDR1 is SNHLY and CDR2 is FYNNEI. Trimming took off 5 bases at V and 2 bases at J, with 12 bases between the two ends. The CDR3 has 14 amino acids. DNA of the CDR3: TGTGCCAGCAGTCGATCAGGGATAAACACTGAAGCTTTCTTT. Protein sequence: CASSRSGINTEAFF.

The chain couples TRBV30 to TRBJ1-1; no definite D call. The CDR3 covers 14 residues. Germline V CDR1 and CDR2: GTSNPN, SVGIG (reference sequence). With 2 bases removed from V and 2 bases from J, the gap between germline ends came to 12 bases. CDR3 sequence: CAWSNPGLNTEAFF. CDR3 DNA sequence: TGTGCCTGGAGTAATCCGGGATTAAACACTGAAGCTTTCTTT.

This chain connects TRBV6-1 to TRBJ2-1, with D possibly being TRBD2 (6 bases). The CDR3 spans 13 residues. Germline V gene sequence: CDR1 MNHNS, CDR2 SASEGT. The ends were cut back, 0 bases at V and 10 bases at J, with 10 bases in the middle. The CDR3 region is CASSEAGGDEQFF. CDR3 DNA sequence: TGTGCCAGCAGTGAAGCGGGGGGAGACGAGCAGTTCTTC.

This clone was counted a few times. This rearrangement joins TRBV7-6 to TRBJ1-3; 7 bases fit TRBD1. The CDR3 sequence is 17 residues long. V was clipped by 1 base and J by 0 bases; unmatched bases: 6. Looked up from germline, CDR1 is SGHVS and CDR2 is FNYEAQ. CDR3 bases: TGTGCCAGCAGCTTAGGTCCCGACAGGGCCTCTGGAAACACCATATATTTT. Encoded protein: CASSLGPDRASGNTIYF.

The genes are TRBV5-6 and TRBJ2-7; the match to TRBD1 covers 8 bases. The CDR3 extends over 15 amino acids. Germline values: CDR1 SGHDT, CDR2 YYEEEE. J gave up 12 bases and V 2 bases, and 16 bases lay outside the gene matches. The CDR3 region has the DNA TGTGCCAGCAGCTTTCGAGGGACAGGACACCTCAGGGCGTACTTC. Protein: CASSFRGTGHLRAYF.

This clone was seen once. V gene TRBV6-5 combines with J gene TRBJ2-1, with D maybe TRBD2 (5 bases). Deletions cut 1 base from V and 6 bases from J, with 10 bases between. This CDR3 has 14 residues. Germline V gene sequence: CDR1 MNHEY, CDR2 SVGAGI. In DNA, the CDR3 is TGTGCCAGCAGTTACTGGACTTCTCCCAATGAGCAGTTCTTC. Protein sequence: CASSYWTSPNEQFF.

This chain connects TRBV25-1 to TRBJ1-5, with 7 bases identical to TRBD1. The CDR3 totals 13 residues. The V segment lost 6 bases and the J segment 5 bases; nucleotides outside the gene matches: 4. In germline, CDR1 is MGHDK, CDR2 SYGVNS. The CDR3: CASSQGGYQPQHF. The CDR3 bases are TGTGCCAGCAGCCAGGGGGGCTATCAGCCCCAGCATTTT.

The rearrangement joins TRBV15 to TRBJ1-6; 8 nucleotides agree with TRBD1. The V segment lost 5 bases and the J segment 5 bases; nucleotides outside the gene matches: 5. CDR1 and CDR2 from the germline V gene are LNHNV and YYDKDF (reference sequence). The CDR3 is made up of 15 amino acids. In DNA form, the CDR3 reads TGTGCCACCAGCCCCCGGACAGGGAATAATTCACCCCTCCACTTT. Translating it yields CATSPRTGNNSPLHF.

This chain links TRBV2 with TRBJ2-7; D may be TRBD2 (6 bases). Trimming removed 7 bases from V and 2 bases from J, with 15 bases in between. The CDR3 is 14 amino acids. Germline V gene data show CDR1 as SNHLY and CDR2 as FYNNEI. This CDR3 reads CASIYRRVPYEQYF. The CDR3 DNA reads TGTGCCAGCATTTACAGGAGGGTCCCCTACGAGCAGTACTTC.

V usage is TRBV18 and J usage is TRBJ2-1; 12 nucleotides agree with TRBD2. V shed 2 bases, J shed 5 bases, and the junction held 4 bases outside the gene matches. CDR1 is KGHSH, CDR2 LQKENI, per germline. CDR3 length: 16 amino acids. DNA of the CDR3: TGTGCCAGCTCACCAGCTAGCGGGAGGGTCGACAATGAGCAGTTCTTC. Translated: CASSPASGRVDNEQFF.

The chain recombines TRBV7-8 with TRBJ2-7; 9 positions match TRBD2. The V gene's germline CDR1 is SGHVS and CDR2 FQNEAQ. This CDR3 has 14 residues. Unmatched junction bases numbered 6, after V lost 4 bases and J lost 5 bases. The CDR3 DNA sequence: TGTGCCAGCAGCTCAAGCGGGGGGCCCCACGAGCAGTACTTC. The encoded protein is CASSSSGGPHEQYF.

The chain is built from TRBV27 and TRBJ2-2, with D possibly TRBD2 on 5 matching bases. CDR1 and CDR2 (germline): MNHEY, SMNVEV (reference sequence). The V end was cut by 4 bases, the J end by 4 bases, with 19 bases between. This CDR3 spans 17 amino acids. The CDR3 DNA follows: TGTGCCAGCAGTTCGACATCAGTTTTTGGAGGCACCGGGGAGCTGTTTTTT. This encodes CASSSTSVFGGTGELFF.

The chain has TRBV7-2 and TRBJ2-7; TRBD2 aligns across 7 bases. The V gene's germline CDR1 is SGHTA and CDR2 FQGNSA. J gave up 3 bases and V 6 bases, and 11 bases lay outside the gene matches. This CDR3 contains 15 residues. The CDR3 here is CASSPLGRAGYEQYF. In nucleotides, the CDR3 is TGTGCCAGCAGTCCCTTGGGGAGGGCTGGCTACGAGCAGTACTTC.

CDR3 protein: CAWSVMTGGYEQYF. The DNA of the CDR3 is TGTGCCTGGAGTGTAATGACAGGGGGCTACGAGCAGTACTTC. The chain joins TRBV30 to TRBJ2-7; 9 bases are a match to TRBD1. V trimming: 0 bases; J trimming: 3 bases; junction bases outside the gene matches: 3. CDR3 length: 14 amino acids. Germline values: CDR1 GTSNPN, CDR2 SVGIG (reference sequence). The whole variable domain, filled in from reference TRBV30 and TRBJ2-7, reads SQTIHQWPATLVQPVGSPLSLECTVEGTSNPNLYWYRQAAGRGLQLLFYSVGIGQISSEVPQNLSASRPQDRQFILSSKKLLLSDSGFYLCAWSVMTGGYEQYFGPGTRLTVT.

The chain is built from TRBV18 and TRBJ2-2; the D gene is possibly TRBD2 (6 bases). V lost 4 bases to trimming and J lost 3 bases, with 15 bases between them. Per germline, CDR1 KGHSH and CDR2 LQKENI. The CDR3 sequence is 16 residues long. The CDR3 sequence: CASSRLAGRDTGELFF. The DNA of the CDR3 is TGTGCCAGCTCACGGTTGGCGGGAAGGGACACCGGGGAGCTGTTTTTT.

This chain connects TRBV30 to TRBJ2-1; perhaps TRBD2 as D (6 bases). The germline V and J ends were trimmed by 3 bases and 6 bases, with 21 bases remaining between them. Germline V CDR1 and CDR2: GTSNPN, SVGIG (reference sequence). The CDR3 is 16 amino acids. The CDR3 is CAWRSGGVRVANEQFF. The DNA of the CDR3 is TGTGCCTGGAGGAGTGGCGGGGTCCGTGTCGCCAATGAGCAGTTCTTC.

This chain uses TRBV7-9 with TRBJ1-1; tentative D call: TRBD1 (6 bases). Germline CDR1 is SEHNR and CDR2 is FQNEAQ (reference sequence). The CDR3 contains 13 residues. V lost 6 bases and J 4 bases, leaving 12 bases between the germline ends. Here the CDR3 DNA reads TGTGCCAGCAGTCTAACAGGGCTCACTGAAGCTTTCTTT. It is translated as CASSLTGLTEAFF. The whole variable domain, filled in from reference TRBV7-9 and TRBJ1-1, reads DTGVSQNPRHKITKRGQNVTFRCDPISEHNRLYWYRQTLGQGPEFLTYFQNEAQLEKSRLLSDRFSAERPKGSFSTLEIQRTEQGDSAMYLCASSLTGLTEAFFGQGTRLTVV.

This chain links TRBV7-6 with TRBJ2-7, with TRBD2 matching 8 bases. The CDR3 consists of 16 residues. The germline CDR1 and CDR2 sequences are SGHVS and FNYEAQ. V was pared by 5 bases and J by 5 bases, with 14 bases of the junction left unmatched. CDR3 in DNA: TGTGCCAGCAGCCCTACCGGGACTAGTGGCCCCAACGAGCAGTACTTC. Protein: CASSPTGTSGPNEQYF.

The J gene is TRBJ2-2, the V gene TRBV12-5; D might be TRBD1 (6 bases). The germline V and J ends were trimmed by 0 bases and 0 bases, with 14 bases remaining between them. Germline assignment: CDR1 LGHNT and CDR2 FRNRAP. The CDR3 runs 18 residues. The CDR3 region is CASGLVRPGTPNTGELFF. The CDR3 DNA is TGTGCTAGTGGTTTGGTACGCCCGGGGACACCGAACACCGGGGAGCTGTTTTTT.